This passage covers 10 T cell receptor beta chains from one sample sequenced in a study of T cells in Graves' hyperthyroidism and ophthalmopathy (dated by TCRdb to about 2019). Receptor amplification or capture employed multiplex PCR. The instrument given in TCRdb is Illumina HiSeq 2000. Amplification of TCR beta CDR3 regions was carried out from RNA transcripts. The first round of RT-PCR for the TCR CDR3 was performed with the HTBI primer set and the Qiagen OneStep RT-PCR kit. Using fastp at Q25 and MiXCR, TCRdb reprocessed the public reads and kept productive beta chains. Each CDR3 protein appears once, grouped with its most common genes and DNA. The sample contains 500,000 to 650,000 distinct CDR3 sequences, about 15% of them found a single time. The ten most abundant clones make up 11% to 15% of the sample. The sample was blood. The receptors come from a woman between 35 and 50 years old with Graves' hyperthyroidism.

This clonotype has only a few counts. In DNA, the CDR3 is TGCAGTGCTCTCCGGGCCCCAGGGAACAATGAGCAGTTCTTC. Translating gives CSALRAPGNNEQFF. The V and J genes are TRBV20-1 and TRBJ2-1; weak D call: TRBD1 (5 bases). Germline CDR1 and CDR2: DFQATT and SNEGSKA (reference sequence). The length of the CDR3 is 14 residues. V lost 5 bases to trimming and J lost 5 bases, with 16 bases between them.

This clonotype was observed many times. V usage is TRBV28 and J usage is TRBJ2-7; the match to TRBD1 covers 8 bases. Germline CDR1 is MDHEN and CDR2 is SYDVKM. V was clipped by 6 bases and J by 0 bases; unmatched bases: 7. CDR3 size: 15 residues. For the CDR3, the DNA is TGTGCCAGCAGCCAAACAGGACAGGGCTCCTACGAGCAGTACTTC. It yields the protein CASSQTGQGSYEQYF.

This clonotype was found many times. CDR3: CASSPGTAGSTDTQYF. CDR3 coding DNA: TGTGCCAGCAGCCCAGGGACCGCGGGGAGCACAGATACGCAGTATTTT. The gene calls are TRBV12-3 or TRBV12-4 and TRBJ2-3; TRBD2 might be the D (6 bases). The CDR3 spans 16 residues. Trimming pared 6 bases from V and 0 bases from J, leaving 16 bases between.

The chain is built from TRBV29-1 and TRBJ2-7; D not certain. The V end was cut by 6 bases, the J end by 5 bases, with 11 bases between. Germline V gives CDR1 SQVTM, CDR2 ANQGSEA. This CDR3 comprises 11 residues. CDR3 coding DNA: TGCAGCGTCCAGGTCTTAGACGAGCAGTACTTC. Protein product: CSVQVLDEQYF.

The chain uses TRBV6-1 and TRBJ2-2, with D possibly matching TRBD2 (5 bases). CDR1 is MNHNS, CDR2 SASEGT, per germline. Trimming cost V 1 base and J 5 bases, with 8 bases left between them. CDR3 size: 14 residues. CDR3 sequence reads: CASSEEPGTGELFF. Here the CDR3 DNA reads TGTGCCAGCAGTGAAGAGCCGGGAACCGGGGAGCTGTTTTTT.

This clonotype was counted many times. This chain connects TRBV6-1 to TRBJ1-5; perhaps TRBD1 as D (5 bases). Looked up from germline, CDR1 is MNHNS and CDR2 is SASEGT. The CDR3 runs 15 residues. V lost 2 bases and J lost 2, with 10 bases in between. CDR3 in DNA: TGTGCCAGCAGTGAAACGGGACGGGGCAATCAGCCCCAGCATTTT. Its protein is CASSETGRGNQPQHF.

This clonotype showed up many times. The chain uses TRBV28 and TRBJ1-5; no reliable D call. From germline, CDR1 is MDHEN and CDR2 SYDVKM. V was trimmed by 7 bases and J by 0 bases, leaving 16 bases between them. The CDR3 sequence is 16 residues long. The CDR3 bases are TGTGCCAGCAACGCGGAGGATCTTTTTAGCAATCAGCCCCAGCATTTT. Protein product: CASNAEDLFSNQPQHF. The full variable domain, rest sourced from reference TRBV28 and TRBJ1-5, is DVKVTQSSRYLVKRTGEKVFLECVQDMDHENMFWYRQDPGLGLRLIYFSYDVKMKEKGDIPEGYSVSREKKERFSLILESASTNQTSMYLCASNAEDLFSNQPQHFGDGTRLSIL.

The chain employs TRBV20-1 and TRBJ1-5, with 8 positions matching TRBD1. The CDR3 is made up of 14 amino acids. V lost 5 bases, J lost 7 bases, and 10 bases stayed unmatched. Germline V lookup: CDR1 DFQATT, CDR2 SNEGSKA (reference sequence). The CDR3 DNA reads TGCAGTGCTCGGACAGGGAAGGTGTACCAGCCCCAGCATTTT. This encodes CSARTGKVYQPQHF.

V is TRBV15 and J is TRBJ1-5; no clear D gene. Germline values: CDR1 LNHNV, CDR2 YYDKDF (reference sequence). The CDR3 consists of 12 residues. V gave up 0 bases and J gave up 15 bases, with 12 bases separating them. The CDR3 is CATSRDGNRRHF. CDR3 coding DNA: TGTGCCACCAGCAGAGATGGGAACCGCAGGCATTTT.

This clonotype showed up just once. V gene TRBV20-1 combines with J gene TRBJ2-2, with D possibly being TRBD2 (5 bases). Germline lookup yields CDR1 DFQATT and CDR2 SNEGSKA (reference sequence). The germline V and J ends were trimmed by 6 bases and 5 bases, with 16 bases remaining between them. The CDR3 covers 14 residues. DNA for the CDR3: TGCAGTGCCACGGACGGAGGCCTGACCGGGGAGCTGTTTTTT. This sequence encodes CSATDGGLTGELFF.